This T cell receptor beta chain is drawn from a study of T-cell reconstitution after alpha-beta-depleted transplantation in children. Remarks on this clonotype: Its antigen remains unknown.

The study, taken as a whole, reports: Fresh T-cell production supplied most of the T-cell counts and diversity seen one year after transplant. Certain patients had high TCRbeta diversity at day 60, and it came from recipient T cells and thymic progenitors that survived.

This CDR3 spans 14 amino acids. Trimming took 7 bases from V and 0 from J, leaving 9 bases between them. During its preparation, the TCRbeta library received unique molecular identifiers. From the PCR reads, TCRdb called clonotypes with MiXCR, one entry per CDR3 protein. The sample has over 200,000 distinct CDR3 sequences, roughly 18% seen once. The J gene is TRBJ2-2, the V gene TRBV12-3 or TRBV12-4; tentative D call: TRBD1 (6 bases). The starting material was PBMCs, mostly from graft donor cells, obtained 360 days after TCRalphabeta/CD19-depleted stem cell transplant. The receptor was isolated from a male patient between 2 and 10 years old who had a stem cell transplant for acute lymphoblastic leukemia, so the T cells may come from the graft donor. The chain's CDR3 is CASKGESNTGELFF. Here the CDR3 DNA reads TGTGCCAGCAAGGGGGAATCGAACACCGGGGAGCTGTTTTTT.